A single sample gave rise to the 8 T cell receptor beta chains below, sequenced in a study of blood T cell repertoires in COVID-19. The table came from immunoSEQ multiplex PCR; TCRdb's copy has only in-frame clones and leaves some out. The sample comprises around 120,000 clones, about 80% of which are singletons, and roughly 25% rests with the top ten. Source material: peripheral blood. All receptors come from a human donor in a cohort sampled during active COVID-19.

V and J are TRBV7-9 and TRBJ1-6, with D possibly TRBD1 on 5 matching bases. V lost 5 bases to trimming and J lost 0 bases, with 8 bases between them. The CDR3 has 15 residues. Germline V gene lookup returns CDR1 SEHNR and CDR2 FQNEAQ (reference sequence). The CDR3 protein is CASSGGSSYNSPLHF. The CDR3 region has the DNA TGTGCCAGCAGCGGGGGGAGCTCCTATAATTCACCCCTCCACTTT.

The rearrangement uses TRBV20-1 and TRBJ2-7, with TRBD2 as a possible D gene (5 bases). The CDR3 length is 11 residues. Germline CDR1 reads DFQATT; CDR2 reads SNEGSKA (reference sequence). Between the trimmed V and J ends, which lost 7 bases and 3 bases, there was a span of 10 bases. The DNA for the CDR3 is TGCAGTGTGGACTCTCTCTACGAGCAGTACTTC. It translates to CSVDSLYEQYF.

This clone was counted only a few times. CDR3 residues: CSVEDLWTGGVETQYF. The CDR3 nucleotides are TGCAGCGTTGAAGATCTCTGGACAGGGGGAGTGGAGACCCAGTACTTC. V is TRBV29-1 and J is TRBJ2-5; 10 bases line up with TRBD1. The CDR3 totals 16 residues. CDR1 is SQVTM, CDR2 ANQGSEA, per germline. V was clipped by 0 bases and J by 5 bases; unmatched bases: 9.

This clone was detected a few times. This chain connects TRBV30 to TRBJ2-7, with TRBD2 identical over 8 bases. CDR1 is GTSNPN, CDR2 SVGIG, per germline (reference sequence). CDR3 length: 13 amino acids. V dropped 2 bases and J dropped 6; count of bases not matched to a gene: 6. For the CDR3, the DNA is TGTGCCTGGAGTTCAGCGGGAGCGGGCGAGCAGTACTTC. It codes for CAWSSAGAGEQYF.

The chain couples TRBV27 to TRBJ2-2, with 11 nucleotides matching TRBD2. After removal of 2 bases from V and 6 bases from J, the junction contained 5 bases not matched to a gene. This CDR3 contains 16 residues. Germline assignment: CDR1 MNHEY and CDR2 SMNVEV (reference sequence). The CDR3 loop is CASSLVLAGGPGELFF. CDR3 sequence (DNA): TGTGCCAGCAGTTTAGTCCTAGCGGGAGGTCCCGGGGAGCTGTTTTTT.

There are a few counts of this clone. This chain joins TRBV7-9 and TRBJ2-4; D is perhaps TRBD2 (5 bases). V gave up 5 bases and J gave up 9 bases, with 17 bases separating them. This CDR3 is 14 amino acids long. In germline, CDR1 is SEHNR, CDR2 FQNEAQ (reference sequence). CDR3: CASSPRTGWGIQYF. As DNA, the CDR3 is TGTGCCAGCAGCCCGCGGACTGGTTGGGGCATTCAGTACTTC. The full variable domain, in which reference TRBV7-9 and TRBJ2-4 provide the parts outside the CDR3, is DTGVSQNPRHKITKRGQNVTFRCDPISEHNRLYWYRQTLGQGPEFLTYFQNEAQLEKSRLLSDRFSAERPKGSFSTLEIQRTEQGDSAMYLCASSPRTGWGIQYFGAGTRLSVL.

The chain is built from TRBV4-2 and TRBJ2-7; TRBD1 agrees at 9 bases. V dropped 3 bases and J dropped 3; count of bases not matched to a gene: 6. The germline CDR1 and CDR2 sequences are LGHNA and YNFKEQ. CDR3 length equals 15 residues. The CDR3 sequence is CASSQVDRGGYEQYF. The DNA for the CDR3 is TGTGCCAGCAGCCAGGTAGACAGGGGGGGCTACGAGCAGTACTTC.

CDR3 coding DNA: TGTGCCAGCACCGGACTAGCGGGAGCAGATACGCAGTATTTT. Translating it yields CASTGLAGADTQYF. The V gene is TRBV18, the J gene TRBJ2-3; 13 nucleotides match TRBD2. Trimming at V came to 8 bases and at J to 4 bases, leaving 3 bases not matched to a gene. This CDR3 contains 14 residues. CDR1 and CDR2 (germline): KGHSH, LQKENI. The full variable domain, rest sourced from reference TRBV18 and TRBJ2-3, is NAGVMQNPRHLVRRRGQEARLRCSPMKGHSHVYWYRQLPEEGLKFMVYLQKENIIDESGMPKERFSAEFPKEGPSILRIQQVVRGDSAAYFCASTGLAGADTQYFGPGTRLTVL.